Below, 9 T cell receptor beta chains from the same sample are listed, as sequenced in a study of cytomegalovirus exposure and HLA in healthy donors (dated by TCRdb to 2015 to 2018). The library was prepared using the immunoSEQ multiplex PCR assay. For the multiplex PCR, a mixture combining 60 forward primers for TCR Vbeta segments and 13 reverse primers for TCR Jbeta segments was used. Here the immuneACCESS table is served through TCRdb, limited to in-frame sequences with V and J called. Missing clones are a known gap in these copies; in checked studies unresolved V genes cover under half, and the rest lacks a known reason. The sample table holds some 190,000 clones, of which around 76% were seen once. The ten largest clones add up to 1.5% of the sample. The sample comprised PBMCs. The receptors stem from a man aged 35-49 years in good health and CMV-seronegative.

CDR3 nucleotide sequence: TGTGCCAGCAGCTTGGGACAGGGGAGTGAGCCCCAGCATTTT. Residues: CASSLGQGSEPQHF. This sequence joins TRBV7-2 and TRBJ1-5, with 10 bases matching TRBD1. CDR1 SGHTA and CDR2 FQGNSA come from the germline V gene. This CDR3 is built from 14 residues. Trimming removed 3 bases from V and 8 bases from J; junction bases left unmatched: 4.

The V and J genes are TRBV19 and TRBJ2-1; tentative D call: TRBD2 (5 bases). V was clipped by 4 bases and J by 8 bases, with 15 bases between them. The germline gives CDR1 LNHDA, CDR2 SQIVND (reference sequence). There are 14 residues in the CDR3. As DNA, the CDR3 is TGTGCCAGTAGTACTAGCCTCTGGTCGGATGAGCAGTTCTTC. It specifies CASSTSLWSDEQFF.

A single count supports this clone. The genes are TRBV7-9 and TRBJ2-3, with no clear D. The CDR3 contains 13 residues. V was shortened by 4 bases and J by 0 bases, with 5 bases between the two germline ends. The germline V gene encodes CDR1 SEHNR and CDR2 FQNEAQ (reference sequence). CDR3: CASSYPSTDTQYF. CDR3 nucleotides: TGTGCCAGCAGCTATCCGAGCACAGATACGCAGTATTTT. The full variable domain, its missing parts supplied by reference TRBV7-9 and TRBJ2-3, is DTGVSQNPRHKITKRGQNVTFRCDPISEHNRLYWYRQTLGQGPEFLTYFQNEAQLEKSRLLSDRFSAERPKGSFSTLEIQRTEQGDSAMYLCASSYPSTDTQYFGPGTRLTVL.

This clone was counted between two and nine times. CDR3 protein: CAGPTGANVLTF. In DNA, the CDR3 is TGTGCCGGGCCAACTGGGGCCAACGTCCTGACTTTC. The chain combines TRBV30 with TRBJ2-6; D ambiguous. CDR1 is GTSNPN, CDR2 SVGIG, per germline (reference sequence). The CDR3 spans 12 residues. The V and J ends lost 8 bases and 2 bases respectively, with 7 bases between them. Combining the CDR3 with reference TRBV30 and TRBJ2-6 gives the whole variable domain SQTIHQWPATLVQPVGSPLSLECTVEGTSNPNLYWYRQAAGRGLQLLFYSVGIGQISSEVPQNLSASRPQDRQFILSSKKLLLSDSGFYLCAGPTGANVLTFGAGSRLTVL.

This clone has only a few counts. The V call is TRBV2, the J call TRBJ1-4; TRBD1 matches at 7 bases. There are 15 residues in the CDR3. The trim removed 7 bases at V and 0 bases at J, leaving 5 bases unmatched. Looked up from germline, CDR1 is SNHLY and CDR2 is FYNNEI. CDR3 amino acids: CASNRQGATNEKLFF. The CDR3 region has the DNA TGTGCCAGCAACCGACAGGGCGCAACTAATGAAAAACTGTTTTTT. The complete variable domain, with remaining parts taken from reference TRBV2 and TRBJ1-4, reads EPEVTQTPSHQVTQMGQEVILRCVPISNHLYFYWYRQILGQKVEFLVSFYNNEISEKSEIFDDQFSVERPDGSNFTLKIRSTKLEDSAMYFCASNRQGATNEKLFFGSGTQLSVL.

The CDR3 DNA follows: TGTGCCAGCAGCGTCCGGACAGGGCGGAACACTGAAGCTTTCTTT. It is translated as CASSVRTGRNTEAFF. V gene TRBV7-2 combines with J gene TRBJ1-1, with TRBD1 matching 8 bases. After removal of 5 bases from V and 1 base from J, the junction contained 6 bases not matched to a gene. The length of the CDR3 is 15 residues. Germline loops: CDR1 SGHTA, CDR2 FQGNSA.

The rearrangement uses TRBV11-3 and TRBJ2-3, with 10 bases that match TRBD1. The CDR3 runs to 14 residues. V dropped 5 bases and J dropped 6; count of bases not matched to a gene: 5. Germline loops: CDR1 SGHNT, CDR2 YENEEA. The CDR3 spells CASSPDRGTDTQYF. The CDR3 DNA is TGTGCCAGCAGCCCGGACAGGGGGACGGATACGCAGTATTTT.

The J gene is TRBJ2-3, the V gene TRBV11-3; 9 bases are a match to TRBD2. After removal of 4 bases from V and 6 bases from J, the junction contained 17 bases not matched to a gene. This CDR3 region has 18 residues. Germline lookup yields CDR1 SGHNT and CDR2 YENEEA. This CDR3 is CASSSQRPSSGVRDTQYF. CDR3 in DNA: TGTGCCAGCAGCTCCCAAAGGCCATCTAGCGGGGTCCGGGATACGCAGTATTTT.

V gene TRBV6-6 combines with J gene TRBJ1-1, with TRBD1 identical over 7 bases. CDR1 is MNHNY and CDR2 is SVGAGI in the germline V gene (reference sequence). CDR3 length: 15 residues. J lost 5 bases, V lost 5 bases, and 11 bases had no gene match. DNA for the CDR3: TGTGCCAGCAGTACCAATCGACAGGGACTTACTGAAGCTTTCTTT. It encodes CASSTNRQGLTEAFF.